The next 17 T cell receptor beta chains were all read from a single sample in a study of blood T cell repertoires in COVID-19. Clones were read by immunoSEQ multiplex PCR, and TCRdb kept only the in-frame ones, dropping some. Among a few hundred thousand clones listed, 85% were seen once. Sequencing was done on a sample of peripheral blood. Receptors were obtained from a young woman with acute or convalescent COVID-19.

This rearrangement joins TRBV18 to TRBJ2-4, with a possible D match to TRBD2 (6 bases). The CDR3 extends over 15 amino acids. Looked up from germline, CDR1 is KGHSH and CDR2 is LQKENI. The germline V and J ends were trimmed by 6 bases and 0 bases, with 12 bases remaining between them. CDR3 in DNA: TGTGCCAGCTCTATCGACGGGGGAGCCAAAAACATTCAGTACTTC. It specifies CASSIDGGAKNIQYF.

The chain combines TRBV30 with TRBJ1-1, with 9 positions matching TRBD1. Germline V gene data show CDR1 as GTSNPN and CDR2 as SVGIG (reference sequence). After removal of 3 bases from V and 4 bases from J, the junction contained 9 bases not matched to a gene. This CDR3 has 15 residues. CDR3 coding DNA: TGTGCCTGGAGCCCCGGGACAGGGAGAGGCACTGAAGCTTTCTTT. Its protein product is CAWSPGTGRGTEAFF.

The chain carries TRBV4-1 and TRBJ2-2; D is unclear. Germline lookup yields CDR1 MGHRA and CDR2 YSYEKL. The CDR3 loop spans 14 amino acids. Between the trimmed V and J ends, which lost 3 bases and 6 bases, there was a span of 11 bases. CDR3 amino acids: CASSQATPAGELFF. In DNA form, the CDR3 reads TGCGCCAGCAGCCAGGCGACACCGGCCGGGGAGCTGTTTTTT.

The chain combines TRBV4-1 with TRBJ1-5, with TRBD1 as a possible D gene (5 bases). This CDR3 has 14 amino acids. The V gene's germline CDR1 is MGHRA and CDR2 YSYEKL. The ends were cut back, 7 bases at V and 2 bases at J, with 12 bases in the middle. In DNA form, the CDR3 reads TGCGCCAGCACATGGGGCGTCGGCAATCAGCCCCAGCATTTT. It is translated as CASTWGVGNQPQHF.

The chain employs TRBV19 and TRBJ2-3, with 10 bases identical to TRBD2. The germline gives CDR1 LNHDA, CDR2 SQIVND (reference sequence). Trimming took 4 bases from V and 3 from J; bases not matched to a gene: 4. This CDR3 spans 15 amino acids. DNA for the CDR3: TGTGCCAGTAGTACCCTAGCGGGAGTTACAGATACGCAGTATTTT. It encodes CASSTLAGVTDTQYF.

CDR3 sequence reads: CASSLNSYSYEQYF. CDR3 DNA sequence: TGTGCCAGCAGCTTAAACAGCTACTCCTACGAGCAGTACTTC. The chain recombines TRBV5-6 with TRBJ2-7; no definite D call. The CDR3 contains 14 residues. Trimming left V 2 bases short and J 0 bases short, with 9 bases between. The V gene's germline CDR1 is SGHDT and CDR2 YYEEEE.

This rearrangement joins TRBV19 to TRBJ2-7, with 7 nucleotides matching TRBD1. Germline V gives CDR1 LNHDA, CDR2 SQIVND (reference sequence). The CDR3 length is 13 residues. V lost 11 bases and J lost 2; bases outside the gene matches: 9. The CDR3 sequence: CAVGTAETYEQYF. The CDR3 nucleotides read TGTGCCGTCGGGACAGCCGAAACCTACGAGCAGTACTTC.

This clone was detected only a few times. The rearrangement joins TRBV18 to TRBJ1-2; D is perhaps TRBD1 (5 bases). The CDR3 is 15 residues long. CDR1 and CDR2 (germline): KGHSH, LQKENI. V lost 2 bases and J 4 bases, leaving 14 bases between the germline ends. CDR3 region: CASSPTAGYTYGYTF. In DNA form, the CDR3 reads TGTGCCAGCTCACCAACGGCAGGGTACACCTATGGCTACACCTTC.

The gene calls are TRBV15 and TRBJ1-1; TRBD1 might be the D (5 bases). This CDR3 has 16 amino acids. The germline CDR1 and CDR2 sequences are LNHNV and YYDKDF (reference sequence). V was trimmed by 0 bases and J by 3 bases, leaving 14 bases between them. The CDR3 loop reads CATSRDLTVDDTEAFF. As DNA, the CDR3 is TGTGCCACCAGCAGAGATTTGACAGTTGATGACACTGAAGCTTTCTTT.

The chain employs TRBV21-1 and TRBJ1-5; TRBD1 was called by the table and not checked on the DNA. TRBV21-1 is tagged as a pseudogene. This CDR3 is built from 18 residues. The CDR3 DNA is TGTGCCAGCAGCATTAATATCTCGGGACAGGGGATTGAGCAGCCCCAGCATTTT. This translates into CASSINISGQGIEQPQHF.

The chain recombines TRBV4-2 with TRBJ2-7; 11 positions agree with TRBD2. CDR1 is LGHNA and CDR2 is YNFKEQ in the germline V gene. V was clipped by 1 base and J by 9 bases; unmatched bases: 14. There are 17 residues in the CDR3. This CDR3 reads CASSQAGTSGNPAGQYF. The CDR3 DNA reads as TGTGCCAGCAGCCAAGCCGGGACTAGCGGTAATCCCGCCGGGCAGTACTTC.

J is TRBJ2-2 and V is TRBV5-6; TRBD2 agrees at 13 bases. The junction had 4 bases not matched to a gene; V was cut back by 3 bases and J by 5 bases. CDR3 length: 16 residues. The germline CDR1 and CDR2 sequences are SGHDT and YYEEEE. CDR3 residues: CASSSGLAGETGELFF. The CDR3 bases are TGTGCCAGCAGCTCAGGACTAGCGGGGGAAACCGGGGAGCTGTTTTTT.

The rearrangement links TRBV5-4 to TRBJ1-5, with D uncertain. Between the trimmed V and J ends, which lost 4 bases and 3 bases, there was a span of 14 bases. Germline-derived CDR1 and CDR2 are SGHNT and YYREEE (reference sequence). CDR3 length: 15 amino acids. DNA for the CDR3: TGTGCCAGCAGCCCTTCTCCCCTAGTCAATCAGCCCCAGCATTTT. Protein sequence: CASSPSPLVNQPQHF.

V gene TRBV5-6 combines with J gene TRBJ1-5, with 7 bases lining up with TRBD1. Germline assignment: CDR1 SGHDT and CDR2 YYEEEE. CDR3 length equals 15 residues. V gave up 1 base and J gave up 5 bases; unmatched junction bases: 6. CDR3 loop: CASSLQTGTHQPQHF. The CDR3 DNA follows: TGTGCCAGCAGCTTGCAGACAGGGACGCATCAGCCCCAGCATTTT.

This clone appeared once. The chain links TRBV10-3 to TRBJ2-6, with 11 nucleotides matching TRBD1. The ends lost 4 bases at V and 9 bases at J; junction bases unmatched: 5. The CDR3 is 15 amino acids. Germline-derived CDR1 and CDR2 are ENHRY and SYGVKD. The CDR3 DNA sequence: TGTGCCATCAGTGGCGGGACAGGGGGTGTCAACGTCCTGACTTTC. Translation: CAISGGTGGVNVLTF.

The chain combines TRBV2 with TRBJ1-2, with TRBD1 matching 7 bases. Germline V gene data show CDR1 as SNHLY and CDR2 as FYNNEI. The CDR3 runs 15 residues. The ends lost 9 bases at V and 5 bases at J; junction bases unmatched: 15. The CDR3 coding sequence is TGTGCCAGTGTTGGGGACAGAGCTGATGTATATGGCTACACCTTC. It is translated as CASVGDRADVYGYTF.

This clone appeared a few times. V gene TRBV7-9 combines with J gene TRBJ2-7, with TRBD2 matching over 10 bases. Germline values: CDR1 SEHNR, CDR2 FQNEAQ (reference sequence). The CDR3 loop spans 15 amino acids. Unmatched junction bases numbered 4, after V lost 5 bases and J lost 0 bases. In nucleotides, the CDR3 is TGTGCCAGCAGCACTAGCGGGAAAGGCTCCTACGAGCAGTACTTC. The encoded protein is CASSTSGKGSYEQYF.